These T cell receptor beta chains were read from a single sample in a study of OX40 agonist ivuxolimab in advanced cancers. Sequencing was performed with immunoSEQ multiplex PCR; in TCRdb, only in-frame clones are kept and a portion is missing. The table includes about 61,000 clones, more than 70% detected once. This sample comprised CD4+ or CD8+ T cells sorted from blood, obtained in a trial of the OX40 agonist ivuxolimab. The receptors derive from an adult with an advanced solid tumor such as melanoma, head and neck, liver or kidney cancer. Each CDR3 is given with its conserved first and last residue. Fields, in order: clone size, V gene, D gene, J gene, CDR3 protein, CDR3 DNA. The D gene is left open where the match is weak. The size field is filled for only some rows; it gives once, few, many or a size class.

>-|TRBV19|-|TRBJ1-5
CASSIDANSYSNQPQHF
TGTGCCAGTAGTATTGATGCGAATTCCTATAGCAATCAGCCCCAGCATTTT
>few|TRBV18|-|TRBJ1-5
CASSSTGYGDQPQHF
TGTGCCAGCTCATCTACAGGGTACGGGGATCAGCCCCAGCATTTT
>-|TRBV29-1|TRBD2|TRBJ2-3
CSVTGTSGDPTDTQYF
TGCAGCGTCACCGGGACTAGCGGAGACCCCACAGATACGCAGTATTTT
>few|TRBV5-1|-|TRBJ2-1
CASSLSTYNEQFF
TGCGCCAGCAGCTTGAGTACGTACAATGAGCAGTTCTTC
>-|TRBV6-4|TRBD1|TRBJ2-1
CASSGQGVRSYNEQFF
TGTGCCAGCAGTGGACAGGGGGTTCGTTCCTACAATGAGCAGTTCTTC
>-|TRBV19|TRBD1|TRBJ2-7
CASSTGTESYEQYF
TGTGCCAGTAGCACCGGGACAGAGTCCTACGAGCAGTACTTC
>-|TRBV4-1|-|TRBJ1-2
CASSQDLTDNYGYTF
TGCGCCAGCAGCCAAGACTTGACGGATAACTATGGCTACACCTTC
>once|TRBV4-3|-|TRBJ2-5
CASSQDFEGEQYF
TGCGCCAGCAGCCAAGATTTTGAAGGGGAGCAGTACTTC
>-|TRBV18|-|TRBJ1-4
CASSPIRQGPTNEKLFF
TGTGCCAGCTCACCCATTCGGCAGGGACCAACTAATGAAAAACTGTTTTTT
>-|TRBV4-3|-|TRBJ2-5
CASSQNGNSQETQYF
TGCGCCAGCAGCCAAAATGGGAACAGTCAAGAGACCCAGTACTTC
>-|TRBV6-4|-|TRBJ2-1
CASSHTPLGDEQFF
TGTGCCAGCAGCCATACTCCCCTGGGAGATGAGCAGTTCTTC
>-|TRBV5-6|-|TRBJ1-2
CASSLLKGRLSYGYTF
TGTGCCAGCAGCTTGTTGAAGGGAAGGTTGTCCTATGGCTACACCTTC
>-|TRBV25-1|-|TRBJ2-1
CASSEYSNEQFF
TGTGCCAGCAGTGAATATAGCAATGAGCAGTTCTTC
>few|TRBV2|-|TRBJ2-1
CASSALRATMEQFF
TGTGCCAGCAGTGCCCTGAGGGCTACAATGGAGCAGTTCTTC
>-|TRBV5-1|TRBD2|TRBJ2-3
CASSVTSGISPDTQYF
TGCGCCAGCAGCGTGACTAGCGGGATTAGCCCAGATACGCAGTATTTT
>once|TRBV5-6|-|TRBJ2-7
CASSLGFPTYEQYF
TGTGCCAGCAGCCTGGGGTTCCCCACCTACGAGCAGTACTTC
>-|TRBV5-6|-|TRBJ2-2
CASSLDYRNGELFF
TGTGCCAGCAGCTTGGACTATCGGAACGGGGAGCTGTTTTTT
>-|TRBV9|-|TRBJ2-7
CASSVAGAAYEQYF
TGTGCCAGCAGCGTAGCAGGGGCCGCCTACGAGCAGTACTTC
>few|TRBV4-2|TRBD2|TRBJ2-1
CASSQDLRTSGSGEQFF
TGTGCCAGCAGCCAAGACCTAAGGACTAGCGGGAGCGGCGAGCAGTTCTTC
>-|TRBV7-2|-|TRBJ2-5
CASSRQETQYF
TGTGCCAGCAGCCGGCAAGAGACCCAGTACTTC
>-|TRBV25-1|-|TRBJ1-1
CASSDFSVRTEAFF
TGTGCCAGCAGTGACTTTTCGGTGCGAACTGAAGCTTTCTTT
>-|TRBV27|TRBD2|TRBJ2-7
CASSLSPASGRSLRNEQYF
TGTGCCAGCAGTTTATCCCCCGCAAGCGGGAGGTCCCTCAGGAACGAGCAGTACTTC
>-|TRBV30|TRBD1|TRBJ2-7
CAWTPAGTGGSGEQYF
TGTGCCTGGACTCCAGCCGGGACAGGGGGATCGGGGGAGCAGTACTTC
>-|TRBV27|TRBD2|TRBJ2-3
CASSLLAGSSTDTQYF
TGTGCCAGCAGTTTACTAGCGGGTTCTAGCACAGATACGCAGTATTTT
>-|TRBV29-1|TRBD2|TRBJ2-7
CSATPSGRHYEQYF
TGCAGCGCTACCCCTAGCGGGAGACACTACGAGCAGTACTTC
>-|TRBV18|-|TRBJ2-7
CASSPGGATLYEQYF
TGTGCCAGCTCACCAGGCGGGGCAACGCTATACGAGCAGTACTTC
>-|TRBV6-5|TRBD1|TRBJ2-7
CASGRTGRSEQYF
TGTGCCAGCGGTCGGACAGGGAGGTCAGAGCAGTACTTC
>-|TRBV5-1|-|TRBJ2-2
CASSLEGGQSTGELFF
TGCGCCAGCAGCTTGGAGGGTGGGCAGTCCACCGGGGAGCTGTTTTTT
>once|TRBV2|TRBD1|TRBJ2-5
CASRMTGGAETQYF
TGTGCCAGCCGCATGACAGGGGGCGCAGAGACCCAGTACTTC
>-|TRBV5-5|TRBD1|TRBJ1-3
CASNPRTGVSGNTIYF
TGTGCCAGCAATCCCCGTACAGGGGTCTCTGGAAACACCATATATTTT
>-|TRBV28|-|TRBJ1-2
CASSLARGVGGYTF
TGTGCCAGCAGTTTAGCCAGGGGTGTTGGCGGCTACACCTTC
>-|TRBV28|-|TRBJ1-6
CASSLSRDSPLHF
TGTGCCAGCAGTTTATCGAGGGATTCACCCCTCCACTTT
>few|TRBV7-9|-|TRBJ1-2
CASSYLARRWVDYGYTF
TGTGCCAGCAGCTACTTAGCTAGGCGGTGGGTAGACTATGGCTACACCTTC
>-|TRBV5-1|TRBD1|TRBJ1-1
CASSLSTGRTEAFF
TGCGCCAGCAGCTTGTCGACAGGGAGGACTGAAGCTTTCTTT
>-|TRBV18|-|TRBJ1-2
CASSPRFEGGYTF
TGTGCCAGCTCACCACGATTTGAGGGAGGCTACACCTTC
>-|TRBV19|TRBD2|TRBJ2-7
CASSMRTSPEQYF
TGTGCCAGTAGTATGCGGACTAGCCCCGAGCAGTACTTC
>few|TRBV10-3|-|TRBJ1-1
CAISTDSATEAFF
TGTGCCATCAGTACCGACAGCGCCACTGAAGCTTTCTTT
>few|TRBV6-1|-|TRBJ2-2
CASSQGTWNTGELFF
TGTGCCAGCAGCCAGGGGACTTGGAACACCGGGGAGCTGTTTTTT
>few|TRBV5-1|-|TRBJ2-5
CASSEGSQETQYF
TGCGCCAGCAGTGAGGGGTCCCAAGAGACCCAGTACTTC
>-|TRBV2|TRBD2|TRBJ2-1
CASSAGTSGHNEQFF
TGTGCCAGCAGCGCCGGGACTAGCGGACACAATGAGCAGTTCTTC
>-|TRBV4-1|TRBD1|TRBJ1-2
CASSQEDRGLGYTF
TGCGCCAGCAGCCAAGAAGACAGGGGGCTAGGCTACACCTTC
>-|TRBV14|TRBD2|TRBJ2-3
CASSQGGGVTQYF
TGTGCCAGCAGCCAAGGCGGGGGGGTTACGCAGTATTTT
>-|TRBV9|TRBD2|TRBJ2-2
CASSVELAGATGELFF
TGTGCCAGCAGCGTAGAACTAGCGGGAGCCACCGGGGAGCTGTTTTTT
>-|TRBV7-8|-|TRBJ2-1
CASSGAGGSYNEQFF
TGTGCCAGCTCCGGGGCGGGCGGGTCCTACAATGAGCAGTTCTTC
>-|TRBV4-3|-|TRBJ1-2
CASSQERQGPGYTF
TGCGCCAGCAGCCAAGAGAGGCAGGGACCTGGCTACACCTTC
>-|TRBV7-2|-|TRBJ2-5
CASSRSNRQETQYF
TGTGCCAGCAGCCGTTCCAACCGACAAGAGACCCAGTACTTC
>-|TRBV11-2|-|TRBJ1-2
CASSPRLGDGYTF
TGTGCCAGCAGTCCCCGTTTGGGGGATGGCTACACCTTC
>-|TRBV15|-|TRBJ2-7
CATSTGNYEQYF
TGTGCCACCAGCACGGGAAACTACGAGCAGTACTTC
>-|TRBV11-2|-|TRBJ2-1
CASRGSSYNEQFF
TGTGCCAGCAGAGGGAGCTCCTACAATGAGCAGTTCTTC
>-|TRBV30|TRBD1|TRBJ1-6
CASQQGLGGNSPLHF
TGTGCCTCGCAACAGGGGTTGGGCGGTAATTCACCCCTCCACTTT
>-|TRBV11-3|-|TRBJ2-3
CASSAGTEDTQYF
TGTGCCAGCAGCGCCGGGACCGAAGATACGCAGTATTTT
>-|TRBV6-4|TRBD2|TRBJ2-2
CASSQGLAGAGELFF
TGTGCCAGCAGTCAGGGACTAGCGGGAGCCGGGGAGCTGTTTTTT
>-|TRBV7-9|-|TRBJ2-1
CASSSIWGNEQFF
TGTGCCAGCAGCTCGATTTGGGGCAATGAGCAGTTCTTC
>few|TRBV28|-|TRBJ2-3
CASTGHRTDTQYF
TGTGCCAGTACGGGACATCGCACAGATACGCAGTATTTT
>-|TRBV6-1|TRBD1|TRBJ2-3
CASSEGQGVTDTQYF
TGTGCCAGCAGTGAAGGACAGGGAGTCACAGATACGCAGTATTTT
>-|TRBV6-1|TRBD1|TRBJ1-2
CASSEAWGQGWFDGYTF
TGTGCCAGCAGTGAAGCCTGGGGACAGGGGTGGTTCGATGGCTACACCTTC